Listed here are 2 T cell receptor beta chains from one sample, sequenced in a study of cytomegalovirus exposure and HLA in healthy donors. This PCR relied on a set of 60 Vbeta primers and 13 Jbeta primers. The protocol was immunoSEQ multiplex PCR, while the TCRdb copy is restricted to in-frame clones and leaves out a portion. The sample lists 200,000 to 300,000 clones; roughly 86% were seen once. The sequenced sample consisted of PBMCs. These receptors all stem from a middle-aged woman in good health and CMV-seropositive.

This clone occurred a few times. The chain couples TRBV9 to TRBJ1-1; D is perhaps TRBD1 (5 bases). Germline loops: CDR1 SGDLS, CDR2 YYNGEE. The CDR3 totals 13 residues. Trimming took 1 base from V and 4 from J, leaving 8 bases between them. CDR3 sequence reads: CASSVSGITEAFF. The CDR3, as DNA: TGTGCCAGCAGCGTATCAGGGATCACTGAAGCTTTCTTT.

The chain combines TRBV27 with TRBJ1-5, with TRBD1 matching 7 bases. V shed 5 bases, J shed 2 bases, and the junction held 6 bases outside the gene matches. The CDR3 sequence is 15 residues long. Germline V gives CDR1 MNHEY, CDR2 SMNVEV (reference sequence). This CDR3 reads CASSVATGGNQPQHF. CDR3 sequence (DNA): TGTGCCAGCAGTGTGGCCACAGGGGGCAATCAGCCCCAGCATTTT.